This T cell receptor beta chain was sequenced in a study of blood T cells in healthy people across ages (dated by TCRdb to between 2014 and 2016). As for the study more broadly: In model experiments, template switching captured about one uniquely barcoded TCR beta cDNA molecule for every two T cells. The study measured age-related changes in TCR beta repertoire diversity using deep sequencing normalized with unique cDNA molecular identifiers. Donors were grouped into four age groups: young (average approximately 15 years), middle-aged (about 40), aged (about 60) and long-lived (less than 85). For two donors (one aged 18 to 30 and one aged 80 or older), the study analyzed two additional independent replicas of 1 million unique cDNA reads from the same blood draw. Overall results and qualifications from the work: The percentage of naive T cells measured by flow cytometry correlated strongly with observed TCR beta diversity. Bulk unsorted PBMC profiling prevented conclusive comparison of naive and antigen-experienced compartments. As age increased, observed TCR beta diversity per million T cells dropped in a roughly linear way, and a significant reduction was already evident by age 40. Because donor CMV infection status was unknown, age-related changes in expanded clonotypes were potentially confounded. Compared with the aged group, the long-lived group had more naive CD4+ T cells, fewer expanded clones and increased TCR diversity, a pattern suggesting age selection. Estimates of total diversity based on one million sequenced T cells were regarded as lower bounds and as underestimates.

This clonotype has only a few counts. No antigen is known for it. There are no base qualities to consult, and no much larger clone falls within one base. Systemically healthy Caucasian individuals from Russia, approximately 39 in total and aged about 6 to 100 years, were included as donors. Each donor gave ten milliliters of peripheral blood, collected into EDTA-treated Vacutainer tubes. PBMCs were isolated by Ficoll-Paque density-gradient centrifugation, with at least 6 million obtained per sample. Total RNA, at least 6 micrograms per sample, was extracted from PBMCs with Trizol reagent. For every donor, flow cytometry on a PBMC aliquot measured the percentage of naive CD45RAhigh/CD27high T cells. The library was built by means of 5' RACE. Sequencing was carried out with an Illumina HiSeq 2500. A second PCR of about 7 to 12 cycles was run with a J-beta primer mix and a sample-barcoded 5' primer. Each TCR beta cDNA molecule received a unique molecular identifier from a template-switch 5' adaptor carrying 12 random nucleotides. Each sample yielded at least 2.5 million CDR3-containing paired-end reads. The Mint cDNA synthesis kit, primed by a TRBC-specific oligonucleotide, was used to synthesize first-strand cDNA from all RNA. Following uracil-DNA glycosylase treatment, a first 18-cycle PCR with universal primers M1SS and BC2_uni_R was performed on all cDNA. Per the source publication's procedure: For normalization, 1 million high-quality reads were randomly selected from each sample, with every read carrying a distinct molecular identifier. Instead of being binned into consensus sequences, reads that shared molecular identifiers were thrown out. MiTCR, run with a Q25 quality threshold and the strictest error-elimination algorithm, handled CDR3 identification, clonotype clustering and error correction. A nonparametric unseen species model with Euler transformation was used to estimate lower-bound total TCR beta diversity. In TCRdb, the public reads were trimmed at Q25 with fastp and aligned with MiXCR, with productive beta chains retained. Every distinct CDR3 protein forms one entry, paired with its most common genes and DNA. These V and J calls derive from TCRdb rather than the authors' analysis. The sample records 900,000 to 950,000 distinct CDR3 sequences, approximately 32% of which are singletons. The ten largest clones capture about 10% of the sample.

CDR1 is given as SGHTA and CDR2 as FQGNSA, both from the germline V gene. V is trimmed back by 1 base and J by 5 bases, and the junction contains 11 bases that no gene match accounts for. Its CDR3 holds 18 amino acids, cysteine through phenylalanine. Just the 54-base CDR3 DNA is kept, in frame starting at base 1. These same records also appear under a second study, on T cells of mothers and their children. Per that second paper: Donors were nine systemically healthy Caucasian individuals: three mothers and their six children. cDNA synthesis used all of the extracted RNA, with approximately 1.4 ug of RNA in each 15 ul reaction. In the second PCR, the M1S primer introduced both the sample barcodes and 2-4 random nucleotides. Over 9.5 million TCR beta CDR3 reads were obtained for each mother, and 2.5 million to 3 million reads were obtained for each child. Thymic selection shapes the output of TCR recombination in a similar way in related and unrelated pairs, and inherited differences have a minor effect. Normalized repertoire overlap in related mother-child pairs was always slightly higher than in unrelated mother-child pairs, but the difference was never significant. No persistent microchimeric T cell clones were found, with a detection sensitivity of approximately 100 clones per million clonotypes. To look for features that set related mother-child pairs apart from unrelated individuals, the researchers ran deep NGS to compare the TCR beta repertoires of mothers and children. On average, the children were approximately 12 +/- 4 years old, while the mothers were approximately 41 +/- 4 years old. After adapter ligation was performed with NEBNext reagents, the libraries were sequenced on an Illumina HiSeq 2000 with 100+100 nt paired-end reads. To avoid cross-contamination, the mother libraries and the child libraries were prepared a month apart and sequenced in separate runs. For each donor, somewhere between 500,000 and 2,000,000 distinct TCR beta clonotypes were identified. Naive TCR beta clonotypes were estimated from low-frequency clonotypes matched to each donor's FACS-determined naive share, without sorting.

The material sequenced was blood. Recombination connected TRBV7-2 to TRBJ2-5; 12 of the junction bases match TRBD2. The TCR originated in a woman between 35 and 50 years old in good health. The CDR3 reads CASSLGSLAGGRSETQYF. Read as DNA, the sequence is TGTGCCAGCAGCTTAGGTTCCCTAGCGGGGGGGCGAAGCGAGACCCAGTACTTC.